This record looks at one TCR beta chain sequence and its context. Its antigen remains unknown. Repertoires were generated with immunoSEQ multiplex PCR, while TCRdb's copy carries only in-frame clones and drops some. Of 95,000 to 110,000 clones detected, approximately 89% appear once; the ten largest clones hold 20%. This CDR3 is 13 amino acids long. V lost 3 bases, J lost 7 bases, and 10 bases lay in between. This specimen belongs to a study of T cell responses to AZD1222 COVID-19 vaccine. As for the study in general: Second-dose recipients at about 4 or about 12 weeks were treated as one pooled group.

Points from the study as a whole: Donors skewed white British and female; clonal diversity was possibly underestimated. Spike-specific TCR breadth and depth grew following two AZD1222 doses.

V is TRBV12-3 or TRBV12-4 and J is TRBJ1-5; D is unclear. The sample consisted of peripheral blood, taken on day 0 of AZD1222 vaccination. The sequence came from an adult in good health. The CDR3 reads CASSFGVGQPQHF. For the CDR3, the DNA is TGTGCCAGCAGTTTCGGGGTTGGACAGCCCCAGCATTTT.